This TCR beta chain was recorded in a study of regulatory T cells in long-lasting Graves disease. In its sample, this clonotype was seen many times. Time point in this sample: newly diagnosed GD, antithyroid drugs for less than 3 months. PBMC RNA served as the TCR library source. CDR3 length: 16 residues. The germline gives CDR1 GTSNPN, CDR2 SVGIG (reference sequence). The V end was cut by 1 base, the J end by 0 bases, with 13 bases between. Libraries of TCR beta came from iRepertoire HTBI primers plus Arm-PCR of CDR3 regions. MiXCR, applied by TCRdb to the multiplex PCR reads, yields one record per CDR3 protein. This table has about 610,000 distinct CDR3 sequences, 15% to 20% appearing once. The same data also contributed to another study, on T cells in Graves' hyperthyroidism and ophthalmopathy.

Here the sequenced sample was peripheral blood mononuclear cells (PBMCs), taken at new diagnosis, from a patient treated with antithyroid drugs. This sequence was found in a man between 18 and 35 years old with Graves disease. V is TRBV30 and J is TRBJ2-4, with a weak D call TRBD1 (5 bases). CDR3 in amino acids: CAWSGGGLLAKNIQYF. The CDR3 nucleotides are TGTGCCTGGAGTGGGGGCGGCCTACTAGCCAAAAACATTCAGTACTTC. Complete variable domain (other parts from reference TRBV30 and TRBJ2-4): SQTIHQWPATLVQPVGSPLSLECTVEGTSNPNLYWYRQAAGRGLQLLFYSVGIGQISSEVPQNLSASRPQDRQFILSSKKLLLSDSGFYLCAWSGGGLLAKNIQYFGAGTRLSVL.